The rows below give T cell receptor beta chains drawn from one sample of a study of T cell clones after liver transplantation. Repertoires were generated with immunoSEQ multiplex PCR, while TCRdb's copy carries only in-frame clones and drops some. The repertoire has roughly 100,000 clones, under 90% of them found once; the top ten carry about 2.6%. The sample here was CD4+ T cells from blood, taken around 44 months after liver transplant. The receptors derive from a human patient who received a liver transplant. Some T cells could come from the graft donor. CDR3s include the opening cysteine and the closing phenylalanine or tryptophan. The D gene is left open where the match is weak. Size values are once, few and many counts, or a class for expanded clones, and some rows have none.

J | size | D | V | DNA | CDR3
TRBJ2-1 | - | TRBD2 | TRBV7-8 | TGTGCCAGCAGCAGAGTAGCGGGATTCGCCGTTAGCTCCTACAATGAGCAGTTCTTC | CASSRVAGFAVSSYNEQFF
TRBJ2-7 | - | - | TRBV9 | TGTGCCAGCAGCGTAGGCCTAAGGGACACCGACTACGAGCAGTACTTC | CASSVGLRDTDYEQYF
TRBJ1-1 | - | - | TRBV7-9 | TGTGCCAGCAGCTTAGCAAGGGGATTTCCTGAAGCTTTCTTT | CASSLARGFPEAFF
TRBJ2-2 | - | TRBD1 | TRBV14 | TGTGCCAGCAGCCGGATGACCGGGACAGGCAATAGAGCGAACACCGGGGAGCTGTTTTTT | CASSRMTGTGNRANTGELFF
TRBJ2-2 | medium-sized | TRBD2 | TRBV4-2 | TGTGCCAGCAGCCAAGCTCCGGGACTAACCTACACCGGGGAGCTGTTTTTT | CASSQAPGLTYTGELFF
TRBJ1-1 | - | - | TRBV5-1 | TGCGCCAGCAGCCTCATGCGGCCAGACACTGAAGCTTTCTTT | CASSLMRPDTEAFF
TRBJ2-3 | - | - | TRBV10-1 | TGCGCCAGCAGTGAGTCGGGACTCAGCACAGATACGCAGTATTTT | CASSESGLSTDTQYF
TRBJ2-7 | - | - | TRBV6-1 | TGTGCCAGCAGTGCGAGGGGACCCCAGCGGTACGAGCAGTACTTC | CASSARGPQRYEQYF
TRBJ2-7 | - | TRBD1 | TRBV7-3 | TGTGCCAGCAGCCCACAGGGGGGTTTCTACGAGCAGTACTTC | CASSPQGGFYEQYF
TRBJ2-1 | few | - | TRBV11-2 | TGTGCCAGCAGCTTCCTCGGGCGGGAGCAGTTCTTC | CASSFLGREQFF
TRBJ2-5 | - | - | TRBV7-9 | TGTGCCAGCAGCTTAGCGGACAGTCCCCGGGAGACCCAGTACTTC | CASSLADSPRETQYF
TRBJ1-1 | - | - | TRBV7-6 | TGTGCCAGCACCCAGGGAGGGGGCACTGAAGCTTTCTTT | CASTQGGGTEAFF
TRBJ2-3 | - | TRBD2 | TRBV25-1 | TGTGCCAGCAGTGAACAGGTAGCGGGGCTCACAGATACGCAGTATTTT | CASSEQVAGLTDTQYF
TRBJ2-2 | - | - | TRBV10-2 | TGCGCCAGCAACGAGGACGGAGTGATGAGGAGCACCGGGGAGCTGTTTTTT | CASNEDGVMRSTGELFF
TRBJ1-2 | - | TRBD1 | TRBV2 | TGTGCCAGCAGTGAGGTGGGGACAGGTGGCTACACCTTC | CASSEVGTGGYTF
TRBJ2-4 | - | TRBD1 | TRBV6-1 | TGTGCCAGCACTAGACAGGGCCTAGCCAAAAACATTCAGTACTTC | CASTRQGLAKNIQYF
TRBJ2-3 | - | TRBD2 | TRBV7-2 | TGTGCCAGCAGCGCCCAAACTAGCGGAGATACGCAGTATTTT | CASSAQTSGDTQYF
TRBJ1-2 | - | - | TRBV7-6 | TGTGCCAGCAGTTCCTCCGGGACTGCGACTTTCTATGGCTACACCTTC | CASSSSGTATFYGYTF
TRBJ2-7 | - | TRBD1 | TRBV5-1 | TGCGCCAGCAGCTCGAACAGGGGAAGCTCCTACGAGCAGTACTTC | CASSSNRGSSYEQYF
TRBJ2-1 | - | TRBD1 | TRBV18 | TGTGCCAGCTCACCTGCCGGGACAGGGAAAACCAATGAGCAGTTCTTC | CASSPAGTGKTNEQFF
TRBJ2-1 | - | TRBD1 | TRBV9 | TGTGCCAGCAGCGCCGGGTCCCGGGACAGGTACAATGAGCAGTTCTTC | CASSAGSRDRYNEQFF
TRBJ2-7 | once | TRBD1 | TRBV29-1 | TGCAGCGCCTTGGGACAGGGGGTGATCAACGAGCAGTACTTC | CSALGQGVINEQYF
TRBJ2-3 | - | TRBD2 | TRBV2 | TGTGCCACCTCCCTTTCGGGAGGGACCACAGATACGCAGTATTTT | CATSLSGGTTDTQYF
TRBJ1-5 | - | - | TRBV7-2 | TGTGCCAGCAGCTTAAATGGCGTCCTAAATCAGCCCCAGCATTTT | CASSLNGVLNQPQHF
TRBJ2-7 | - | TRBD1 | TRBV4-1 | TGCGCCAGCAGCTACTGGACAGGGTTCTCCCTCGAGCAGTACTTC | CASSYWTGFSLEQYF
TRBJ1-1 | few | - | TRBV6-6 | TGTGCCAGCAGTGCTGGGGAGAGGGGAACTTTCTTT | CASSAGERGTFF
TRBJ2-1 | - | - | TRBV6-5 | TGTGCCAGCAGTTACGAGCGCAGCTCCTACAATGAGCAGTTCTTC | CASSYERSSYNEQFF
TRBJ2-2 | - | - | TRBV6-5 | TGTGCCAGCATGGTTTATCACACCGGGGAGCTGTTTTTT | CASMVYHTGELFF
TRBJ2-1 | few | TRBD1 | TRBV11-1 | TGTGCCAGCAGCTTAGGGCCTGGACAGGGGGCAGGCAATGAGCAGTTCTTC | CASSLGPGQGAGNEQFF
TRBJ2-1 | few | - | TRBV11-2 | TGTGCCAGCAATAAAGCCGGGGCTATCAATGAGCAGTTCTTC | CASNKAGAINEQFF
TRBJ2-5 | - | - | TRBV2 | TGTGCCAGCCGTATGGATAGGCAAGAGACCCAGTACTTC | CASRMDRQETQYF
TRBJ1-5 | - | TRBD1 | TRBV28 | TGTGCCAGCAGAGTGACAGGGGCACTAAATCAGCCCCAGCATTTT | CASRVTGALNQPQHF
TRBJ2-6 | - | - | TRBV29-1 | TGCAGCGTTGGCGGCCCCGTATCTGGGGCCAACGTCCTGACTTTC | CSVGGPVSGANVLTF
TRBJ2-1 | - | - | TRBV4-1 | TGCGCCAGCAGCCAAGATAAGGGGGTCGGGAGCTCCTACAATGAGCAGTTCTTC | CASSQDKGVGSSYNEQFF
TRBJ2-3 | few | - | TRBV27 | TGTGCCAGCAGAGTAGGGCCTGGCACAGATACGCAGTATTTT | CASRVGPGTDTQYF
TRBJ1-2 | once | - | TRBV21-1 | TGTGCCAGCACCCTAAGAGGGGGCAGGGAAGAAGGTGGCTACACCTTC | CASTLRGGREEGGYTF
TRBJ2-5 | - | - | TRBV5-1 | TGCGCCAGCAGCCCAGGGTGGGGTCGGGAGACCCAGTACTTC | CASSPGWGRETQYF
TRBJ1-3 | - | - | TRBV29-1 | TGCAGCGTTGATCCTAAGGGGGATGGAAACACCATATATTTT | CSVDPKGDGNTIYF
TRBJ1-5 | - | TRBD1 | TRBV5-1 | TGCGCCAGCAGATTGGCAGGGGGCGATCAGCCCCAGCATTTT | CASRLAGGDQPQHF
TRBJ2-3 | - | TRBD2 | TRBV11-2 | TGTGCCAGCAGCTCCGGACTAGCGGCTGCACGGGATACGCAGTATTTT | CASSSGLAAARDTQYF
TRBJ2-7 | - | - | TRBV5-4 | TGTGCCAGCAGCTTGGGGGCGGGACAGAAAACCTACGAGCAGTACTTC | CASSLGAGQKTYEQYF
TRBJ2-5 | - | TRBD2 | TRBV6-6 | TGTGCCAGCAGTTACTCCGGCGGGGGGGCGGAGACCCAGTACTTC | CASSYSGGGAETQYF
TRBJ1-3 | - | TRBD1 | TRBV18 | TGTGCCAGCTCTCCGGACAGGGCTGGAAACACCATATATTTT | CASSPDRAGNTIYF
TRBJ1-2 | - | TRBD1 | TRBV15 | TGTGCCACAAGCACGGGACAGAAAAACTATGGCTACACCTTC | CATSTGQKNYGYTF
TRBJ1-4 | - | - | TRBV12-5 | TGTGCTAGTGGTTTGCCCGGAGGTTCTCAAGGTCCAAAACTGTTTTTT | CASGLPGGSQGPKLFF
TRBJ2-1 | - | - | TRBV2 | TGTGCCAGCGGGGAAGAGGTTAGTTCCTACAATGAGCAGTTCTTC | CASGEEVSSYNEQFF
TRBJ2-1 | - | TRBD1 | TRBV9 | TGTGCCAGCAGCGTTAGGACAGGGCCATACAATGAGCAGTTCTTC | CASSVRTGPYNEQFF